This T cell receptor (beta chain) derives from a study of T cells after yellow fever vaccination. V was clipped by 4 bases and J by 4 bases; unmatched bases: 5. From germline, CDR1 is KGHDR and CDR2 SFDVKD. The CDR3 spans 15 residues. Each CDR3 protein gets one entry after TCRdb re-called the 5' RACE reads with MiXCR. In the table there are more than 300,000 distinct CDR3 sequences, approximately 12% of which are singletons. This clonotype was counted only a few times. V is TRBV24-1 and J is TRBJ2-3, with TRBD1 matching over 9 bases. The source material was CD4+ T cells sorted from PBMCs, sampled 45 days after the yellow fever booster vaccination. The clonotype comes from a man between 18 and 29 years old who received the YFV17D yellow fever vaccine. The CDR3 region is CATSDPGQGSDTQYF. CDR3 coding DNA: TGTGCCACCAGTGACCCAGGACAGGGGTCAGATACGCAGTATTTT.